These 24 T cell receptor beta chains share one sample of origin, sequenced in a study of T cells and copy number aberrations in small-cell lung cancer. Some clones are missing from TCRdb's copy, which holds only in-frame ones; the method was immunoSEQ multiplex PCR. Of 2,000 to 3,000 clones in the sample, more than 70% are singletons; the top ten hold under 12%. The source material was normal tissue next to the tumor. The receptor set was obtained from an older man with small cell lung cancer.

This clone has a handful of counts. V and J are TRBV19 and TRBJ1-1; D remains ambiguous. Germline V CDR1 and CDR2: LNHDA, SQIVND (reference sequence). CDR3 size: 13 residues. The V end lost 6 bases, the J end lost 1 base, and 9 bases lay between the germline ends. The CDR3 DNA reads as TGTGCCAGTAGCCGCAAGAGGAACACTGAAGCTTTCTTT. Protein: CASSRKRNTEAFF. The whole variable domain, remainder taken from reference TRBV19 and TRBJ1-1, is DGGITQSPKYLFRKEGQNVTLSCEQNLNHDAMYWYRQDPGQGLRLIYYSQIVNDFQKGDIAEGYSVSREKKESFPLTVTSAQKNPTAFYLCASSRKRNTEAFFGQGTRLTVV.

CDR3 coding DNA: TGTGCCAGCAGCCAAAGGGGAGCTGGAAACACCATATATTTT. Translated: CASSQRGAGNTIYF. The rearrangement links TRBV14 to TRBJ1-3; a weak D match, TRBD1 (5 bases). The V gene's germline CDR1 is SGHDN and CDR2 FVKESK. With 2 bases removed from V and 2 bases from J, the gap between germline ends came to 7 bases. The CDR3 totals 14 residues.

The chain employs TRBV9 and TRBJ1-1, with D tentatively TRBD1 (6 bases). V lost 4 bases and J 0 bases, leaving 13 bases between the germline ends. The CDR3 sequence is 15 residues long. Looked up from germline, CDR1 is SGDLS and CDR2 is YYNGEE. The CDR3 loop is CASSPPGTLNTEAFF. CDR3 DNA: TGTGCCAGCAGCCCCCCAGGGACATTGAACACTGAAGCTTTCTTT.

The chain has TRBV7-9 and TRBJ1-2, with a weak D call TRBD1 (6 bases). The CDR3 extends over 14 amino acids. Trimming removed 5 bases from V and 4 bases from J, with 14 bases in between. Germline V gene sequence: CDR1 SEHNR, CDR2 FQNEAQ (reference sequence). The CDR3 reads CASSGQPEFYGYTF. The CDR3 DNA sequence: TGTGCCAGCAGCGGACAGCCGGAATTCTATGGCTACACCTTC.

The J gene is TRBJ1-4, the V gene TRBV30; 8 bases are a match to TRBD1. V gave up 7 bases and J gave up 0 bases; unmatched junction bases: 10. Germline CDR1 reads GTSNPN; CDR2 reads SVGIG (reference sequence). This CDR3 contains 16 residues. As DNA, the CDR3 is TGTGCCTCATCCAGGGGGCCACCAGCAACTAATGAAAAACTGTTTTTT. Translating gives CASSRGPPATNEKLFF.

The chain couples TRBV6-5 to TRBJ2-3; D unresolved. V was trimmed by 5 bases and J by 4 bases, leaving 4 bases between them. Per germline, CDR1 MNHEY and CDR2 SVGAGI. The CDR3 is made up of 11 amino acids. CDR3 DNA: TGTGCCAGCAGTAGGGCAGATACGCAGTATTTT. It is translated as CASSRADTQYF.

The chain carries TRBV11-2 and TRBJ2-5; D gene uncertain. This CDR3 contains 13 residues. Germline V lookup: CDR1 SGHAT, CDR2 FQNNGV. The germline V and J ends were trimmed by 0 bases and 2 bases, with 4 bases remaining between them. CDR3 sequence: CASSLDWQETQYF. DNA for the CDR3: TGTGCCAGCAGCTTAGATTGGCAAGAGACCCAGTACTTC.

The chain links TRBV5-1 to TRBJ2-2; D may correspond to TRBD1 or TRBD2 (5 bases each). This CDR3 spans 16 amino acids. V shed 6 bases and J shed 5 bases, with 20 bases lying between them. Germline assignment: CDR1 SGHRS and CDR2 YFSETQ. Written as DNA, the CDR3 is TGCGCCAGCACCGTATCCTGGGGGACCGGGACCGGGGAGCTGTTTTTT. The encoded protein is CASTVSWGTGTGELFF.

The chain is built from TRBV6-1 and TRBJ1-3; no clear D. Trimming stripped 7 bases from V and 4 bases from J, with 8 bases between. This CDR3 is built from 12 residues. Germline V gives CDR1 MNHNS, CDR2 SASEGT. The DNA for the CDR3 is TGTGCCAGCAAGGGTACGGGAAACACCATATATTTT. Encoded protein: CASKGTGNTIYF.

V gene TRBV9 combines with J gene TRBJ2-7, with 12 bases identical to TRBD2. J lost 2 bases, V lost 3 bases, and 3 bases had no gene match. Germline loops: CDR1 SGDLS, CDR2 YYNGEE. The CDR3 loop spans 15 amino acids. The CDR3, as DNA: TGTGCCAGCAGCGCCGGACTAGCGGGGACCTACGAGCAGTACTTC. Its translation is CASSAGLAGTYEQYF.

This chain joins TRBV20-1 and TRBJ2-7, with D hard to call. Germline CDR1 and CDR2: DFQATT and SNEGSKA (reference sequence). Between the trimmed V and J ends, which lost 3 bases and 4 bases, there was a span of 7 bases. This CDR3 is 11 amino acids long. The CDR3 reads CSASKGYEQYV. The CDR3 DNA follows: TGCAGTGCTAGTAAGGGTTACGAGCAGTACGTC.

The chain recombines TRBV19 with TRBJ2-5; TRBD2 matches at 9 bases. Germline V lookup: CDR1 LNHDA, CDR2 SQIVND (reference sequence). V lost 1 base and J lost 5; bases outside the gene matches: 11. This CDR3 has 17 residues. Written as DNA, the CDR3 is TGTGCCAGTAGTATAGGCGGTAGCGGGAGTATTGGGGAGACCCAGTACTTC. This codes for CASSIGGSGSIGETQYF.

In this sample, this clone is large. The rearrangement uses TRBV6-4 and TRBJ2-1; 11 bases match TRBD2. V shed 0 bases, J shed 6 bases, and the junction held 1 base outside the gene matches. Germline V gene sequence: CDR1 MRHNA, CDR2 SNTAGT. This CDR3 comprises 15 residues. As DNA, the CDR3 is TGTGCCAGCAGTGACTCTAGCGGGGGGGCCAATGAGCAGTTCTTC. It encodes CASSDSSGGANEQFF.

The chain joins TRBV6-1 to TRBJ1-6, with TRBD1 as a possible D gene (5 bases). Germline lookup yields CDR1 MNHNS and CDR2 SASEGT. V lost 4 bases, J lost 2 bases, and 6 bases lay in between. CDR3 size: 14 residues. The chain's CDR3 is CASSAGPYNSPLHF. CDR3 coding DNA: TGTGCCAGCAGTGCAGGGCCCTATAATTCACCCCTCCACTTT.

The chain couples TRBV7-8 to TRBJ1-5, with a tentative D call TRBD1 (5 bases). From germline, CDR1 is SGHVS and CDR2 FQNEAQ. Trimming shortened V by 1 base and J by 8 bases, and 21 bases separated the two germline ends. The CDR3 covers 17 residues. The CDR3 DNA is TGTGCCAGCAGCTTAGGGACAAGACCGGGAGCTTACGAGCCCCAGCATTTT. As protein: CASSLGTRPGAYEPQHF.

This clone showed up just once. J is TRBJ1-1 and V is TRBV19, with D possibly being TRBD1 (5 bases). The CDR3 length is 16 residues. V was clipped by 7 bases and J by 3 bases, with 21 bases between them. Germline V lookup: CDR1 LNHDA, CDR2 SQIVND (reference sequence). The CDR3 sequence: CASTAPLRVTDTEAFF. CDR3 in DNA: TGTGCCAGTACCGCGCCCCTCAGGGTTACGGACACTGAAGCTTTCTTT.

The chain is built from TRBV2 and TRBJ1-1; no clear D gene. V was clipped by 6 bases and J by 4 bases, with 15 bases between them. CDR1 and CDR2 (germline): SNHLY, FYNNEI. The CDR3 sequence is 14 residues long. This CDR3 reads CASSELRQSTEAFF. The CDR3 DNA reads as TGTGCCAGCAGCGAGCTGAGGCAGAGCACTGAAGCTTTCTTT.

This chain links TRBV27 with TRBJ2-1; tentative D call: TRBD1 (6 bases). V was shortened by 5 bases and J by 9 bases, with 11 bases between the two germline ends. The CDR3 extends over 12 amino acids. The germline V gene encodes CDR1 MNHEY and CDR2 SMNVEV (reference sequence). Here the CDR3 reads CASSLGGFEQFF. For the CDR3, the DNA is TGTGCCAGCAGTCTAGGGGGTTTTGAGCAGTTCTTC.

This clone was recorded a few times. This chain's CDR3 is CASSSANYNEQFF. Written as DNA, the CDR3 is TGTGCCAGCAGTTCAGCCAACTACAATGAGCAGTTCTTC. V gene TRBV27 combines with J gene TRBJ2-1, with D hard to call. V was trimmed by 4 bases and J by 3 bases, leaving 7 bases between them. CDR1 and CDR2 (germline): MNHEY, SMNVEV (reference sequence). The CDR3 is made up of 13 amino acids.

The chain carries TRBV7-2 and TRBJ1-2; TRBD1 might be the D (5 bases). V was trimmed by 3 bases and J by 7 bases, leaving 9 bases between them. Germline CDR1 is SGHTA and CDR2 is FQGNSA. CDR3 size: 12 residues. Here the CDR3 DNA reads TGTGCCAGCAGCTTCCCCGGGGGTGGCTACACCTTC. Its translation is CASSFPGGGYTF. Using reference TRBV7-2 and TRBJ1-2 for the parts outside the CDR3, the full variable domain is GAGVSQSPSNKVTEKGKDVELRCDPISGHTALYWYRQSLGQGLEFLIYFQGNSAPDKSGLPSDRFSAERTGGSVSTLTIQRTQQEDSAVYLCASSFPGGGYTFGSGTRLTVV.

This rearrangement joins TRBV5-8 to TRBJ1-4; no clear D gene. This CDR3 spans 15 amino acids. V dropped 10 bases and J dropped 4 bases, with 20 bases sitting between them. CDR1 SGHTS and CDR2 YDEGEE come from the germline V gene. CDR3: CAAGSLQLVNEKLFF. The CDR3 DNA is TGTGCCGCTGGGTCCCTTCAACTTGTTAATGAAAAACTGTTTTTT.

The J gene is TRBJ1-4, the V gene TRBV4-1; D is uncertain. Germline V CDR1 and CDR2: MGHRA, YSYEKL. Trimming stripped 1 base from V and 3 bases from J, with 12 bases between. The CDR3 consists of 16 residues. Here the CDR3 reads CASSQGTLRANEKLFF. The CDR3 nucleotides are TGCGCCAGCAGCCAAGGTACCCTGAGGGCTAATGAAAAACTGTTTTTT.

This clone was recorded once. The V gene is TRBV5-1, the J gene TRBJ2-3; 8 bases are shared with TRBD1. CDR3 length: 13 residues. The germline V gene has CDR1 SGHRS and CDR2 YFSETQ. The CDR3 spells CATTQGGTDTQYF. DNA for the CDR3: TGCGCTACTACACAGGGGGGCACAGATACGCAGTATTTT.

For the CDR3, the DNA is TGTGCCAGCAGTGAAACATTAAGACAGCTCTACGAGCAGTACTTC. This encodes CASSETLRQLYEQYF. The chain joins TRBV6-1 to TRBJ2-7; D possibly corresponds to TRBD1 (5 bases). V was shortened by 2 bases and J by 3 bases, with 14 bases between the two germline ends. Germline CDR1 is MNHNS and CDR2 is SASEGT. The CDR3 length is 15 residues.